The 15 T cell receptor beta chains presented below share a single source sample, sequenced in a study of early T cells in non-severe SARS-CoV-2 infection (dated by TCRdb to about 2021). Preparation of the library involved 5' RACE. The data were produced on a NextSeq 500. The raw public reads went through TCRdb reprocessing: fastp at Q25, MiXCR clone calling, in-frame beta chains kept. Every CDR3 protein is listed once, alongside the most common genes and DNA of its rows. In this sample the table shows 53,000 or so distinct CDR3 sequences, 7% to 8% of which occur a single time. The ten biggest clones cover roughly 5% of the sample. The sample was whole blood. These TCRs come from an adult who was a healthcare worker with PCR-confirmed SARS-CoV-2 infection or an uninfected control (not recorded which).

This clonotype was detected many times. J is TRBJ1-3 and V is TRBV6-5; D remains ambiguous. Germline assignment: CDR1 MNHEY and CDR2 SVGAGI. V was pared by 10 bases and J by 0 bases, with 13 bases between. The CDR3 totals 14 residues. CDR3 bases: TGTGCCACCCTAGGCCGGGACTCTGGAAACACCATATATTTT. As protein: CATLGRDSGNTIYF.

This chain uses TRBV30 with TRBJ1-6; D call uncertain. The CDR3 sequence is 12 residues long. The V end lost 4 bases, the J end lost 4 bases, and 5 bases lay between the germline ends. Germline CDR1 reads GTSNPN; CDR2 reads SVGIG (reference sequence). DNA for the CDR3: TGTGCCTGGATGGGGTATAATTCACCCCTCCACTTT. Translated: CAWMGYNSPLHF.

V and J are TRBV5-1 and TRBJ1-6, with a weak D call TRBD1 (6 bases). Deletions cut 2 bases from V and 10 bases from J, with 13 bases between. Germline values: CDR1 SGHRS, CDR2 YFSETQ. The CDR3 totals 14 residues. The DNA for the CDR3 is TGCGCCAGCAGCTTACAGGGAAGGCAATCACCCCTCCACTTT. It translates to CASSLQGRQSPLHF.

The CDR3 is CASSYARDSRAYGYTF. CDR3 coding DNA: TGTGCCAGCAGTTACGCGAGGGACAGTCGAGCTTATGGCTACACCTTC. The chain is built from TRBV6-6 and TRBJ1-2, with 7 bases lining up with TRBD1. V gave up 2 bases and J gave up 5 bases; unmatched junction bases: 11. CDR1 MNHNY and CDR2 SVGAGI come from the germline V gene (reference sequence). The CDR3 is made up of 16 amino acids.

There are a few counts of this clonotype. The rearrangement links TRBV11-2 to TRBJ2-1, with 8 bases that match TRBD2. The CDR3 spans 13 residues. V shed 5 bases, J shed 8 bases, and the junction held 5 bases outside the gene matches. The germline gives CDR1 SGHAT, CDR2 FQNNGV. The CDR3 loop is CASSLGLAYEQFF. CDR3 bases: TGTGCCAGCAGCCTCGGACTAGCCTATGAGCAGTTCTTC.

The chain employs TRBV20-1 and TRBJ2-4; D call uncertain. V gave up 1 base and J gave up 4 bases, with 8 bases separating them. Per germline, CDR1 DFQATT and CDR2 SNEGSKA (reference sequence). The CDR3 totals 13 residues. The DNA for the CDR3 is TGCAGTGCTAGAGGTCATGGAAAAAACATTCAGTACTTC. It is translated as CSARGHGKNIQYF.

The rearrangement links TRBV6-6 to TRBJ1-5; D unclear. V lost 0 bases and J lost 5, with 5 bases in between. This CDR3 has 13 residues. Germline lookup yields CDR1 MNHNY and CDR2 SVGAGI (reference sequence). The CDR3 DNA reads TGTGCCAGCAGTTACTCTGCTTATCAGCCCCAGCATTTT. Its protein is CASSYSAYQPQHF.

The rearrangement joins TRBV7-9 to TRBJ2-1, with 12 nucleotides matching TRBD2. J lost 8 bases, V lost 1 base, and 6 bases had no gene match. This CDR3 is 16 amino acids long. Germline loops: CDR1 SEHNR, CDR2 FQNEAQ (reference sequence). CDR3 loop: CASSLDASGGADEQFF. DNA of the CDR3: TGTGCCAGCAGCTTAGATGCTAGCGGGGGGGCCGATGAGCAGTTCTTC.

This clonotype was seen at least ten times. The V call is TRBV20-1, the J call TRBJ2-2; D not certain. V lost 2 bases, J lost 4 bases, and 8 bases lay in between. The CDR3 length is 13 residues. CDR1 is DFQATT and CDR2 is SNEGSKA in the germline V gene (reference sequence). The CDR3 sequence: CSARPRPTGELFF. CDR3 DNA sequence: TGCAGTGCTAGACCTCGACCCACCGGGGAGCTGTTTTTT.

J is TRBJ1-5 and V is TRBV20-1, with TRBD1 matching over 8 bases. V shed 5 bases, J shed 3 bases, and the junction held 6 bases outside the gene matches. CDR1 is DFQATT, CDR2 SNEGSKA, per germline (reference sequence). This CDR3 has 14 amino acids. The CDR3 coding sequence is TGCAGTGCTGGAGGACAGGGTAACAATCAGCCCCAGCATTTT. This sequence encodes CSAGGQGNNQPQHF.

Ten or more counts support this clonotype. This chain connects TRBV6-2 or TRBV6-3 to TRBJ2-7; D might be TRBD2 (6 bases). Deletions cut 6 bases from V and 3 bases from J, with 15 bases between. Germline V gene lookup returns CDR1 MNHEY and CDR2 SVGEGT. The CDR3 runs to 14 residues. CDR3 nucleotide sequence: TGTGCCAGCAGGCCACGGGGGAACAACTACGAGCAGTACTTC. Protein: CASRPRGNNYEQYF.

This clonotype was found many times. The chain has TRBV10-2 and TRBJ2-2; 7 positions match TRBD1. The CDR3 length is 14 residues. Germline CDR1 WSHSY, CDR2 SAAADI. V dropped 6 bases and J dropped 4; count of bases not matched to a gene: 5. The CDR3 region has the DNA TGCGCCAGCAGGAGGGGGCAGAGCACCGGGGAGCTGTTTTTT. This codes for CASRRGQSTGELFF.

In this sample, this clonotype turned up many times. V is TRBV4-3 and J is TRBJ1-1; D ambiguous. The germline gives CDR1 LGHNA, CDR2 YSLEER. This CDR3 contains 15 residues. Trimming removed 3 bases from V and 0 bases from J, with 11 bases in between. CDR3 DNA: TGCGCCAGCAGCCAGGGCTGGGGAGTGAACACTGAAGCTTTCTTT. This codes for CASSQGWGVNTEAFF.

The table lists this clonotype with many counts. The V and J genes are TRBV18 and TRBJ2-3, with D hard to call. The CDR3 extends over 16 amino acids. Germline V gives CDR1 KGHSH, CDR2 LQKENI. V shed 0 bases and J shed 0 bases, with 10 bases lying between them. CDR3 coding DNA: TGTGCCAGCTCACCACCGGATCAGGTTAGCACAGATACGCAGTATTTT. Translation gives CASSPPDQVSTDTQYF.

This clonotype was counted ten times or more. The chain is built from TRBV10-1 and TRBJ1-1; 7 bases align to TRBD1. The J segment lost 3 bases and the V segment lost 0 bases, leaving 13 bases of the junction unmatched. CDR1 WNHNN and CDR2 SYGVQD come from the germline V gene (reference sequence). This CDR3 is built from 18 residues. Written as DNA, the CDR3 is TGCGCCAGCAGTGAGTCTAGACAGGGTAGCTGTGGGGACACTGAAGCTTTCTTT. Its protein is CASSESRQGSCGDTEAFF.